This TCR beta chain emerged from a study of blood T cell repertoires in COVID-19. For the study at large: The analysed material was cDNA or gDNA that came from T cells, B-cell-depleted T cells, or PBMCs.

Sequencing used immunoSEQ multiplex PCR; TCRdb keeps in-frame clones, though not all of them. This sample has about 81,000 clones, with about 88% found just once. This CDR3 comprises 16 residues. Per germline, CDR1 SEHNR and CDR2 FQNEAQ (reference sequence). Trimming removed 5 bases at V and 3 bases at J, with 19 bases between. In this sample, this clone turned up a few times. The sequencing input was peripheral blood. The chain recombines TRBV7-9 with TRBJ1-2; D remains unclear. The TCR was taken from a man between 70 and 80 years old with active or convalescent COVID-19. In DNA form, the CDR3 reads TGTGCCAGCAGCCGTTCGGGAGGCGGTGCCCACTATGGCTACACCTTC. Protein: CASSRSGGGAHYGYTF.